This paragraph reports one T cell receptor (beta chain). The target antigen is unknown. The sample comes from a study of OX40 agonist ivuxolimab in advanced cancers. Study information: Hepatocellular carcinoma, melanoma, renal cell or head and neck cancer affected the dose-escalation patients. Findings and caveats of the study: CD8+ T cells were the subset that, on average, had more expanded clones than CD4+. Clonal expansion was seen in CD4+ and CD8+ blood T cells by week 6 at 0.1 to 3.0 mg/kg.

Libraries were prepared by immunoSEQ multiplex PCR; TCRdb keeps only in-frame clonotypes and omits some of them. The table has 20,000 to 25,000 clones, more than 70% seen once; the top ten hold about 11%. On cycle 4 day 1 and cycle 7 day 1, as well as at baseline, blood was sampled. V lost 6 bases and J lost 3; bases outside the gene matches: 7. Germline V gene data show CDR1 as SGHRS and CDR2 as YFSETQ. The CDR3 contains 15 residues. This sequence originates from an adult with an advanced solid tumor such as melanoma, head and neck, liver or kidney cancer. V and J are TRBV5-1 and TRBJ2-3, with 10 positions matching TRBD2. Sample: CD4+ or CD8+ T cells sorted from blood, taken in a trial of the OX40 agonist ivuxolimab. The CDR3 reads CASTFGTSVTDTQYF. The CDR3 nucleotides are TGCGCCAGCACCTTTGGGACTAGCGTTACAGATACGCAGTATTTT.